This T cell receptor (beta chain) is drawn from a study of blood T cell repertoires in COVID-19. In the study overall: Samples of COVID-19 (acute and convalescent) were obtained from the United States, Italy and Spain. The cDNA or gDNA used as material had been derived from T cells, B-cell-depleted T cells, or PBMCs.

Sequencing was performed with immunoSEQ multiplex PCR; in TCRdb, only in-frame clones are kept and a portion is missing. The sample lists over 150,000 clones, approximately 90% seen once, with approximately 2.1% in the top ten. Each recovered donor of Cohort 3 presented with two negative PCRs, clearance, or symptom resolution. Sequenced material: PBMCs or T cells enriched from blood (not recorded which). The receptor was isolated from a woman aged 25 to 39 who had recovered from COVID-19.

The DNA for the CDR3 is TGCGCCAGCAGCTTAATCCAGGGTAGGACTGAAGCTTTCTTT. Protein sequence: CASSLIQGRTEAFF. This chain links TRBV5-1 with TRBJ1-1; TRBD1 might be the D (5 bases). Germline V CDR1 and CDR2: SGHRS, YFSETQ. V was cut by 2 bases and J by 5 bases, with 13 bases left in between. The CDR3 is made up of 14 amino acids.